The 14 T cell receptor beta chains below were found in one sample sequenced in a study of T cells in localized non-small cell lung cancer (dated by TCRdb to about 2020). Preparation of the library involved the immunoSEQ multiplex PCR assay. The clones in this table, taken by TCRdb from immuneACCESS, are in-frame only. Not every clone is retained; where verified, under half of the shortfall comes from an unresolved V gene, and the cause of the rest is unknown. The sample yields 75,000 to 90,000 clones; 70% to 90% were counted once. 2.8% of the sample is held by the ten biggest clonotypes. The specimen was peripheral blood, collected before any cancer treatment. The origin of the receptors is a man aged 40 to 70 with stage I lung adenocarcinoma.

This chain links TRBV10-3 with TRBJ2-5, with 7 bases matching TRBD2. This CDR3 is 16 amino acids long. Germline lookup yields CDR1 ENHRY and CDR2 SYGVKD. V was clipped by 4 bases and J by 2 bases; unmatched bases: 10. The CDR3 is CAISGGGGLSQETQYF. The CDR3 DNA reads TGTGCCATCAGTGGAGGCGGGGGACTATCACAAGAGACCCAGTACTTC.

The CDR3 loop is CASSSIAGVETQYF. CDR3 nucleotide sequence: TGTGCCAGCAGCTCAATAGCGGGAGTAGAGACCCAGTACTTC. The rearrangement uses TRBV7-9 and TRBJ2-5, with 9 bases that match TRBD2. Trimming removed 4 bases from V and 4 bases from J; junction bases left unmatched: 4. The CDR3 has 14 residues. Germline-derived CDR1 and CDR2 are SEHNR and FQNEAQ (reference sequence).

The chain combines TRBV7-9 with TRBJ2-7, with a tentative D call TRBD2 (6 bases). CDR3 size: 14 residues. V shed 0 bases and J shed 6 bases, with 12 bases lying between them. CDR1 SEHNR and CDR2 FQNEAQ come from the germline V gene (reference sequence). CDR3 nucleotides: TGTGCCAGCAGCTTAGCGGGAGGCGTCGGCGAGCAGTACTTC. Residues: CASSLAGGVGEQYF.

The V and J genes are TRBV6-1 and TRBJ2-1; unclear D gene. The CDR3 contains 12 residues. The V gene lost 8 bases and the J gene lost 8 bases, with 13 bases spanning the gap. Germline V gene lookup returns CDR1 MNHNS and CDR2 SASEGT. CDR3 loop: CASARWRHEQFF. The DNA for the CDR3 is TGTGCCAGCGCGCGCTGGCGTCATGAGCAGTTCTTC.

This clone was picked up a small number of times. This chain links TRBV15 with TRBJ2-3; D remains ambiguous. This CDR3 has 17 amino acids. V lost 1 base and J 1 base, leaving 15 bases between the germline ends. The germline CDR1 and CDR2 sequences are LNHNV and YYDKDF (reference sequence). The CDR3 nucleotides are TGTGCCACCAGCAGAGCCCGCGGCGGAACAGGCACAGATACGCAGTATTTT. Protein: CATSRARGGTGTDTQYF.

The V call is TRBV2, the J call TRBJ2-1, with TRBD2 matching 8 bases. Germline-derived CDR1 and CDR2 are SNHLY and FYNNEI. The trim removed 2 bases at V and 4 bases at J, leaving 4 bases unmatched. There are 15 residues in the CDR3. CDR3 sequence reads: CASSEFGGDYNEQFF. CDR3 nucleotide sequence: TGTGCCAGCAGTGAATTCGGGGGGGATTACAATGAGCAGTTCTTC.

Here the CDR3 DNA reads TGTGCCAGCAGTTACTCGGGCACCGCTGATGAAAAACTGTTTTTT. Amino acids: CASSYSGTADEKLFF. The gene calls are TRBV6-6 and TRBJ1-4; no definite D call. From germline, CDR1 is MNHNY and CDR2 SVGAGI (reference sequence). With 0 bases removed from V and 6 bases from J, the gap between germline ends came to 11 bases. This CDR3 has 15 residues.

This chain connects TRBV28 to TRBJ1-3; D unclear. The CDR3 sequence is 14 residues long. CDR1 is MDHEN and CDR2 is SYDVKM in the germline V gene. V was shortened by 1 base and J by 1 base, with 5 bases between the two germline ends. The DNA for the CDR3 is TGTGCCAGCAGTTTATTCGGGTCTGGAAACACCATATATTTT. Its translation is CASSLFGSGNTIYF.

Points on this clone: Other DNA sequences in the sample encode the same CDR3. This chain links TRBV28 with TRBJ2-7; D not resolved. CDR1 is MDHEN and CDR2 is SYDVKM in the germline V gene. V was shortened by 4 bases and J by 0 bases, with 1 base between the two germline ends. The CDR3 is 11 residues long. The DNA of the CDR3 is TGTGCCAGCAGTTACTCCTACGAGCAGTACTTC. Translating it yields CASSYSYEQYF.

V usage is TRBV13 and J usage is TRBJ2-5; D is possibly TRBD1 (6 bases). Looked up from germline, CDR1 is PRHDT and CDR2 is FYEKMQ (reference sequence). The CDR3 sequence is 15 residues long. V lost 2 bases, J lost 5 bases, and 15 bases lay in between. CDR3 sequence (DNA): TGTGCCAGCAGCTTACAGGGGCAGACCGGGGAGACCCAGTACTTC. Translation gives CASSLQGQTGETQYF.

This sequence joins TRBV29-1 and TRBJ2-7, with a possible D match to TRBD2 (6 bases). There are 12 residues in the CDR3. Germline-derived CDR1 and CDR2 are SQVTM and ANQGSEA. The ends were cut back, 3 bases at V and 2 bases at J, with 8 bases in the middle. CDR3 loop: CSVEAGTYEQYF. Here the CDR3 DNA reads TGCAGCGTTGAGGCGGGGACCTACGAGCAGTACTTC.

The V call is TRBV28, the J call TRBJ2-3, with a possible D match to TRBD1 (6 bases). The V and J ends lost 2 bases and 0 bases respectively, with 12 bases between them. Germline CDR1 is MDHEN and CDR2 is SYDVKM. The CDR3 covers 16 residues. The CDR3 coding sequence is TGTGCCAGCAGTTTACCACAGGGCCCTAGCACAGATACGCAGTATTTT. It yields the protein CASSLPQGPSTDTQYF. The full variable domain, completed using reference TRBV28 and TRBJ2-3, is DVKVTQSSRYLVKRTGEKVFLECVQDMDHENMFWYRQDPGLGLRLIYFSYDVKMKEKGDIPEGYSVSREKKERFSLILESASTNQTSMYLCASSLPQGPSTDTQYFGPGTRLTVL.

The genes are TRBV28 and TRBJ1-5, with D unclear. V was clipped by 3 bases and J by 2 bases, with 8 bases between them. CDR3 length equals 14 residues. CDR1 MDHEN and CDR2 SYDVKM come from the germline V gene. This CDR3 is CASSLGPGNQPQHF. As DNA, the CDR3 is TGTGCCAGCAGTTTGGGTCCCGGCAATCAGCCCCAGCATTTT.

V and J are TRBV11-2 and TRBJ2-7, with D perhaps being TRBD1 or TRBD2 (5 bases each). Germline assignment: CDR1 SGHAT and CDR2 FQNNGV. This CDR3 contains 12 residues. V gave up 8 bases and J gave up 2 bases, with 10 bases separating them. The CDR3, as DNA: TGTGCCAGCGGCCGGGGCGCCTACGAGCAGTACTTC. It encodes CASGRGAYEQYF.